This T cell receptor (beta chain) was profiled in a study of blood T cell repertoires in COVID-19 (dated by TCRdb to the early 2020s). Background on the whole study: Samples from collaborators originated in the United States, Italy and Spain and spanned both the acute and convalescent phases of COVID-19. Subjects who had been exposed to COVID-19, were actively infected with it, or had recovered from it provided the deeply sampled blood TCRbeta repertoires that made up the dataset. Where available, HLA class I and class II types were taken from metadata supplied by the sample provider and were not determined by assay-based typing. The samples were drawn from two sources: the first 160 participants of the ongoing ImmuneRACE study, and over 1,000 subjects contributed by 6 global collaborators. A freely available public database, intended as a resource for researchers studying the immune response to SARS-CoV-2, is where the repertoires were released. A de-identified subject ID, COVID-19 status, age in years and sex were almost always included in the sample metadata. The prospective study material was composed of cDNA or gDNA derived from T cells, B-cell-depleted T cells, or PBMCs.

Collaborating institutions collected whole blood in K2EDTA tubes following their own protocols. For TCRbeta analysis, collaborator samples were shipped as frozen whole blood, as isolated PBMCs, or as DNA extracted from either sample type. Notes on this clone: The antigen it recognizes is unknown. Base quality data are lacking; no much larger clone is found one base away.

The immunoSEQ Assay, a bias-controlled multiplex PCR, was used to amplify TCRbeta CDR3 regions from genomic DNA. Per the source publication's procedure: Nucleated cell counts per sample were estimated from amplification of reference gene primers within the assay. Sequence reads were collapsed and filtered to measure the absolute abundance of every unique TCRbeta CDR3 rearrangement. For each sample, productive Simpson clonality was calculated as the square root of Simpson's diversity index across productive rearrangements. In TCRdb, the immuneACCESS table is reduced to in-frame sequences with V and J assigned. These tables do not hold every clone; where another copy was compared, an unresolved V gene accounts for under half, and the others remain unexplained. The V and J calls and clone size were taken over from that table, and D and trimming were inferred from the DNA. Within this sample are 150,000 to 200,000 clones, with 80% to 85% of them counted one time only. About 2.7% of the sample is held by the ten biggest clonotypes.

Germline trimming amounts to 0 bases on V and 3 bases on J, with 11 as the count of junction bases outside the gene matches. From cysteine to phenylalanine, the CDR3 is 18 amino acids long. Kept here is only the CDR3 DNA, which spans 54 bases and is read in frame from base 1. CDR1 and CDR2 (SNHLY, FYNNEI) derive from the germline V gene. What the authors observed across the whole study: Clinical and demographic metadata were provided uncurated, with the amount varying by source and participant.

The TCR sequence derives from a human donor with acute or convalescent COVID-19. The donor label of this sample is uncertain. The sequencing sample was made of peripheral blood. This chain joins TRBV2 to TRBJ1-5; 7 central nucleotides agree with TRBD1. The bases are TGTGCCAGCAGTGAAGCGCTTAGCGACAGGGCTCTCAATCAGCCCCAGCATTTT. Translation gives CASSEALSDRALNQPQHF.